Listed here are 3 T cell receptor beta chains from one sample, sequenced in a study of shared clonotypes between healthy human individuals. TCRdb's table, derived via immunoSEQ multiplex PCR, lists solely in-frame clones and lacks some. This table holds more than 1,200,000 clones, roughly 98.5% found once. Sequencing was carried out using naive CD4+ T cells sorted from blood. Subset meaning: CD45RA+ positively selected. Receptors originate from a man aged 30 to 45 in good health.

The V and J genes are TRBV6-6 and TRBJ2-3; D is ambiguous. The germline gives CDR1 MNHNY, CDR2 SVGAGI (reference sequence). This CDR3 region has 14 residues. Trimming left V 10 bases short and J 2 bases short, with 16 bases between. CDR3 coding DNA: TGTGCCACGCACTTCTCAAAAAACACAGATACGCAGTATTTT. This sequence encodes CATHFSKNTDTQYF.

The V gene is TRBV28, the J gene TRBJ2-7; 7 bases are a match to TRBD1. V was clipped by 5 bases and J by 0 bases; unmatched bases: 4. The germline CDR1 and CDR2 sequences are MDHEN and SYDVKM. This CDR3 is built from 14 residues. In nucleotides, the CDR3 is TGTGCCAGCAGTCAATGGGACAGCTCCTACGAGCAGTACTTC. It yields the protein CASSQWDSSYEQYF. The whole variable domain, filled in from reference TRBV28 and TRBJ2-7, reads DVKVTQSSRYLVKRTGEKVFLECVQDMDHENMFWYRQDPGLGLRLIYFSYDVKMKEKGDIPEGYSVSREKKERFSLILESASTNQTSMYLCASSQWDSSYEQYFGPGTRLTVT.

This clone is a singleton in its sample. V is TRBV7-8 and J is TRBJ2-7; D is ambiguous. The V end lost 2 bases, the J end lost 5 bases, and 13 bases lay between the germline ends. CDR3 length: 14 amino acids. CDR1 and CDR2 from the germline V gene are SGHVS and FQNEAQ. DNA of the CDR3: TGTGCCAGCAGCTTAAGTTCTATTGCCCACGAGCAGTACTTC. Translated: CASSLSSIAHEQYF.